A selection of T cell receptor beta chains follows, all from one sample in a study of cytomegalovirus exposure and HLA in healthy donors. Generated by immunoSEQ multiplex PCR, the TCRdb table keeps only in-frame clones and is missing some. Among some 120,000 clones listed, approximately 78% were seen once. Input material: PBMCs. The origin of the receptors is a man aged 25 to 45 in good health and CMV-seropositive. CDR3s include the opening cysteine and the closing phenylalanine or tryptophan. A D gene is named only where the DNA matches it firmly. Only part of the rows carry a size: once, few, many, or a class if the clone is expanded.

CAFTRRGASTGELFF TGTGCCTTCACAAGAAGGGGCGCGAGCACCGGGGAGCTGTTTTTT NA NA TRBJ2-2 TRBV30
CASSPGTGESNGYTF TGTGCCAGCAGCCCAGGGACAGGGGAAAGCAATGGCTACACCTTC few TRBD1 TRBJ1-2 TRBV7-9
CATQPGLARSYEQYF TGCGCCACCCAACCCGGACTAGCGAGGTCCTACGAGCAGTACTTC NA TRBD2 TRBJ2-7 TRBV10-2
CASSYSRGQETQYF TGTGCCAGCAGTTACTCGAGAGGGCAAGAGACCCAGTACTTC NA NA TRBJ2-5 TRBV6-6
CASSDRGLKQYF TGTGCCAGCAGTGACAGGGGCCTTAAACAGTACTTC NA NA TRBJ2-7 TRBV6-4
CASSAWDRPSTDTQYF TGTGCCAGCAGCGCCTGGGACAGGCCTAGCACAGATACGCAGTATTTT NA TRBD1 TRBJ2-3 TRBV7-8
CASRGENGGKRNQPQHF TGTGCCAGCAGGGGGGAAAATGGGGGCAAAAGAAATCAGCCCCAGCATTTT NA NA TRBJ1-5 TRBV2
CASSHGQGSYNEQFF TGTGCCAGCAGCCACGGACAGGGTTCCTACAATGAGCAGTTCTTC once TRBD1 TRBJ2-1 TRBV7-7
CSGDQGGTDTQYF TGCAGCGGGGACCAGGGGGGCACAGATACGCAGTATTTT NA TRBD1 TRBJ2-3 TRBV29-1
CASSLTWDSYTEAFF TGTGCCAGCAGCCTGACCTGGGACAGCTACACTGAAGCTTTCTTT NA TRBD1 TRBJ1-1 TRBV9
CASRTTGTQETQYF TGTGCCAGCAGAACAACAGGAACCCAAGAGACCCAGTACTTC NA NA TRBJ2-5 TRBV27
CASSSTENTEAFF TGTGCCAGTAGTTCGACAGAGAACACTGAAGCTTTCTTT NA NA TRBJ1-1 TRBV19
CASSYSGGQTSEQYF TGTGCCAGCAGTTACTCAGGTGGACAGACGAGCGAGCAGTACTTC NA NA TRBJ2-7 TRBV6-5
CASSYTGGANSPLHF TGTGCCAGCAGTTATACAGGGGGCGCGAACTCACCCCTCCACTTT NA TRBD1 TRBJ1-6 TRBV27
CASSFPGLAPNTPIYEQYF TGTGCCAGCAGTTTCCCGGGACTAGCCCCTAATACCCCCATCTACGAGCAGTACTTC NA TRBD2 TRBJ2-7 TRBV28
CASSHTRQDPMNTEAFF TGCGCCAGCAGTCACACCCGACAGGACCCCATGAACACTGAAGCTTTCTTT NA NA TRBJ1-1 TRBV23-1
CASSESVGRGTYNEQFF TGCGCCAGCAGTGAGTCGGTAGGGCGGGGAACCTACAATGAGCAGTTCTTC NA NA TRBJ2-1 TRBV10-1
CASSLGLAGAADTQYF TGTGCCAGCAGCTTGGGACTAGCGGGAGCAGCAGATACGCAGTATTTT NA TRBD2 TRBJ2-3 TRBV5-5
CSVGQGAHEKLFF TGCAGCGTTGGCCAAGGGGCTCATGAAAAACTGTTTTTT NA NA TRBJ1-4 TRBV29-1
CSVEAAGQGVPYEQYF TGCAGCGTTGAAGCGGCGGGACAGGGGGTTCCCTACGAGCAGTACTTC NA TRBD1 TRBJ2-7 TRBV29-1
CASSTGTAYEQYF TGTGCCAGCAGCACCGGGACAGCCTACGAGCAGTACTTC NA TRBD1 TRBJ2-7 TRBV6-6
CASSQKGGTGQFSGANVLTF TGCGCCAGCAGCCAAAAAGGGGGGACAGGCCAATTCTCTGGGGCCAACGTCCTGACTTTC NA TRBD1 TRBJ2-6 TRBV4-3